This entry features one T cell receptor beta chain sequence. The conserved phenylalanine or tryptophan normally closing the CDR3 is absent here, so this likely arose from a read error. V lost 3 bases to trimming and J lost 4 bases, with 12 bases between them. This CDR3 contains 14 residues. CDR1 and CDR2 (germline): LGHNA, YNFKEQ. Via MiXCR, TCRdb re-called the 5' RACE reads, giving one row per CDR3 protein. Among some 87,000 distinct CDR3 sequences listed, 8.8% were seen once. These data belong to a study of CD8 T cells in ankylosing spondylitis. The TCR originated in a male donor with ankylosing spondylitis or in good health (not recorded which). The sequencing sample was made of blood, either unsorted or a sorted T cell fraction (not recorded which). The chain couples TRBV4-2 to TRBJ1-1, with D uncertain. The DNA for the CDR3 is TGTGCCAGCAGCCAGTTGGAGGAGAGCACTGAAGCTTTCCTT. Amino acids: CASSQLEESTEAFL.